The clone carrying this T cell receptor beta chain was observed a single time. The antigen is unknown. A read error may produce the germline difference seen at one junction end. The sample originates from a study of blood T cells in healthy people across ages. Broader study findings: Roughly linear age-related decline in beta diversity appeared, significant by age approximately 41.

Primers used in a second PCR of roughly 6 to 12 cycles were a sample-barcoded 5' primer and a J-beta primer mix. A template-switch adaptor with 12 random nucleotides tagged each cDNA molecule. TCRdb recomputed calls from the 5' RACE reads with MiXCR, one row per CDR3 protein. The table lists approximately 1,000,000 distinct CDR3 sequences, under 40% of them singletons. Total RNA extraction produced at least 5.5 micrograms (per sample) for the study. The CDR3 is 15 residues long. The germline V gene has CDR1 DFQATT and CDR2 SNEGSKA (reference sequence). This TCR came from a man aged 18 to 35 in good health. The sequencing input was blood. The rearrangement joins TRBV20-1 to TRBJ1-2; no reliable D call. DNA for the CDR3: TGCAGCGCTATCCCCCAGGCTGAGCCCAACTATGGCTACACCTTC. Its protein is CSAIPQAEPNYGYTF.